These T cell receptor beta chains were read from a single sample in a study of blood T cells in healthy people across ages. TCRdb reprocessed the 5' RACE reads via MiXCR and lists one record per CDR3 protein. The repertoire includes some 880,000 distinct CDR3 sequences, around 36% of them detected once, and 10% to 15% sits in the top ten. The sequenced sample was blood. The source is a man aged 18 to 30 in good health. CDR3s include the opening cysteine and the closing phenylalanine or tryptophan.

V gene	J gene	CDR3 protein
TRBV4-1	-	CASSHEGTVGREQYF
TRBV6-2/TRBV6-3	-	CASSSRTRSYEQYF
TRBV25-1	TRBJ2-2	CASSEVGRGIGELFF
TRBV7-2	TRBJ2-5	CASSLVVGWASWGLQETQYF
TRBV6-5	TRBJ2-3	CASSRGDRGTDTQYF
TRBV27	TRBJ1-2	CASSAGQFRGYTF
TRBV29-1	TRBJ2-2	CSVERVPNTGELFF
TRBV18	TRBJ1-6	CASSSGTGGTNSPLHF
TRBV12-3/TRBV12-4	TRBJ2-3	CASTSGGGVTDTQYF
TRBV7-6	TRBJ2-1	CASSSTQSFNEQFF
TRBV7-2	-	CASSLAGGQVYNEQYF
TRBV7-2	TRBJ2-3	CASSGAGGIDTQYF
TRBV19	TRBJ1-2	CASTTDTRVNYGYTF
TRBV2	TRBJ1-1	CASSEARYRVYHTEAFF
TRBV9	TRBJ2-1	CASGVEGLGLLDEQFF
TRBV25-1	TRBJ2-2	CASMQNTGELFF
TRBV21-1	TRBJ2-2	CASSKGQGSTGELFF
TRBV7-6	TRBJ1-4	CASSLEARAPNEKLFF
TRBV25-1	TRBJ1-1	CASGTRRDGNTEAFF
TRBV6-5	TRBJ1-4	CASSYTTGANEKLFF
TRBV6-2/TRBV6-3	TRBJ2-2	CASRDGSGTGELFF
TRBV5-5	TRBJ2-3	CASSSVATSTDTQYF
TRBV7-2	TRBJ2-1	CASSSQGAGFETQFF
TRBV12-3/TRBV12-4	TRBJ1-1	CASTGQGMTEAFF
TRBV29-1	TRBJ1-2	CSVEISPEANYGYTF
TRBV7-8	TRBJ2-7	CASSLGQTGEQYF
TRBV25-1	TRBJ1-1	CASTTTDRLNTEAFF
TRBV12-3/TRBV12-4	TRBJ2-3	CASSVTRDDTEYF
TRBV10-3	TRBJ2-5	CAISGDSYQETQYF
TRBV12-3/TRBV12-4	TRBJ2-4	CASSLGLFGAGARGILAKNIQYF
TRBV7-2	TRBJ2-1	CASSSQGRSRNEQFF
TRBV5-1	TRBJ1-6	CASSLGAGSDSPLHF
TRBV29-1	TRBJ1-1	CSVEGTGGLDTEAFF
TRBV20-1	TRBJ2-7	CSARAEDSGDYEQYF
TRBV4-1	TRBJ1-5	CASSQDGQFNQPQHF
TRBV21-1	TRBJ2-7	CARGLGGQSPPYEQYF
TRBV6-6	TRBJ2-3	CASSQGPSTDTQYF
TRBV6-2/TRBV6-3	TRBJ1-2	CASSRRDIRNYGYTF
TRBV4-1	TRBJ2-5	CASRSSPLQNEQYF
TRBV20-1	TRBJ2-2	CSAKGTGELFF
TRBV27	TRBJ2-7	CASSVSGVYEQYF
TRBV6-1	TRBJ2-1	CASSEAGGRASYYNEQFF
TRBV4-3	TRBJ2-5	CASSRSAGARRLETQYF
TRBV5-1	TRBJ1-1	CASISRQGANTEAFF
TRBV6-5	TRBJ2-3	CASSRPGFPTDTQYF
TRBV20-1	-	CSARGFGGSRETQYF
TRBV18	TRBJ2-1	CASSRRNLGEIYNEQFF
TRBV4-1	TRBJ1-6	CASSQATQDTGNSPLHF
TRBV2	TRBJ1-5	CASSVTDRVYSNQPQHF
TRBV5-1	TRBJ1-4	CASSSGTGRLDFSEKLFF
TRBV6-6	TRBJ2-2	CASRPPPGNTGELFF
TRBV20-1	TRBJ2-5	CSARDMEGLAVETQYF
TRBV12-3/TRBV12-4	TRBJ2-1	CASSSPPGAQFF